The clone carrying this TCR beta chain was seen many times. This entry is derived from a study of identical twins. CDR3 size: 14 residues. Germline assignment: CDR1 DFQATT and CDR2 SNEGSKA (reference sequence). The V end lost 0 bases, the J end lost 9 bases, and 15 bases lay between the germline ends. Via MiXCR, TCRdb re-called the 5' RACE reads, giving one row per CDR3 protein. Of about 200,000 distinct CDR3 sequences detected, under 12% appear once; the ten largest clones hold 8% to 10%. The chain uses TRBV20-1 and TRBJ2-4; the D gene is possibly TRBD1 (6 bases). The sequence was collected from a man aged 50-59 years in good health. Sequencing input: memory T cells sorted from blood. CDR3: CSARDLQGYGIQYF. CDR3 coding DNA: TGCAGTGCTAGAGATCTACAGGGATATGGCATTCAGTACTTC.